This entry lists 24 T cell receptor beta chains sequenced from one sample in a study of T cell responses to AZD1222 COVID-19 vaccine. The repertoire was sequenced with immunoSEQ multiplex PCR; TCRdb's copy has only in-frame clones and lacks some. The sample contains 150,000 or so clones, about nine tenths of which appear only once. The source material was peripheral blood, sampled on day 0 of AZD1222 vaccination. The receptors shown here come from an adult in good health.

V and J are TRBV7-2 and TRBJ1-2, with D tentatively TRBD1 (5 bases). The CDR3 consists of 14 residues. V lost 1 base and J 4 bases, leaving 10 bases between the germline ends. Germline-derived CDR1 and CDR2 are SGHTA and FQGNSA. The CDR3 loop reads CASSLVGDGYGYTF. The CDR3 coding sequence is TGTGCCAGCAGCTTAGTAGGGGATGGCTATGGCTACACCTTC.

This clone was detected only once. The chain is built from TRBV27 and TRBJ1-5; 7 bases map to TRBD1. The CDR3 is 13 amino acids. Germline trimming cut 4 bases from V and 9 bases from J; bases unmatched to any gene: 6. Germline V CDR1 and CDR2: MNHEY, SMNVEV (reference sequence). CDR3 coding DNA: TGTGCCAGCAGTTCCCCCCCAGGGGGGCCCCAGCATTTT. It specifies CASSSPPGGPQHF.

The chain carries TRBV18 and TRBJ2-3; 10 bases map to TRBD1. Germline V gene data show CDR1 as KGHSH and CDR2 as LQKENI. With V trimmed by 3 bases and J by 2 bases, 2 bases remained unmatched. The length of the CDR3 is 15 residues. CDR3 nucleotide sequence: TGTGCCAGCTCACCCCGACAGGGGGCCACAGATACGCAGTATTTT. It is translated as CASSPRQGATDTQYF.

The DNA for the CDR3 is TGTGCCAGCAGCTTAGGGCAGTCGAGGGACCAGTACTTC. It encodes CASSLGQSRDQYF. The J gene is TRBJ2-5, the V gene TRBV7-3; TRBD2 is a possible D gene (5 bases). V lost 2 bases to trimming and J lost 10 bases, with 14 bases between them. This CDR3 comprises 13 residues. CDR1 SGHTA and CDR2 FQGTGA come from the germline V gene.

This clone was found a few times. V gene TRBV30 combines with J gene TRBJ2-7, with 12 nucleotides matching TRBD1. The J segment lost 5 bases and the V segment lost 8 bases, leaving 13 bases of the junction unmatched. This CDR3 spans 15 amino acids. Germline CDR1 is GTSNPN and CDR2 is SVGIG (reference sequence). The CDR3 is CAATPGQGAEDEQYF. CDR3 DNA: TGTGCCGCTACGCCGGGACAGGGGGCCGAGGACGAGCAGTACTTC.

This chain links TRBV7-9 with TRBJ1-1; maybe TRBD1 (6 bases). Germline CDR1 reads SEHNR; CDR2 reads FQNEAQ (reference sequence). CDR3 length: 15 residues. Trimming removed 3 bases at V and 0 bases at J, with 11 bases between. CDR3 region: CASSFWTVMNTEAFF. CDR3 DNA sequence: TGTGCCAGCAGCTTCTGGACAGTTATGAACACTGAAGCTTTCTTT.

The chain links TRBV15 to TRBJ1-2; tentative D call: TRBD1 (5 bases). The germline CDR1 and CDR2 sequences are LNHNV and YYDKDF (reference sequence). This CDR3 is 15 amino acids long. The germline V and J ends were trimmed by 0 bases and 8 bases, with 16 bases remaining between them. CDR3 DNA sequence: TGTGCCACCAGCAGAGATGAGGGACCACTATGGGGCTACACCTTC. Translation gives CATSRDEGPLWGYTF.

This chain joins TRBV28 and TRBJ1-2, with D possibly matching TRBD1 (5 bases). The germline CDR1 and CDR2 sequences are MDHEN and SYDVKM. This CDR3 is built from 17 residues. Between the trimmed V and J ends, which lost 3 bases and 3 bases, there was a span of 20 bases. The CDR3 DNA sequence: TGTGCCAGCAGTTTCTACTTCGGGGCGCCGGGCGACTATGGCTACACCTTC. As protein: CASSFYFGAPGDYGYTF.

DNA of the CDR3: TGCAGTGCATACCTGAACACTGAAGCTTTCTTT. Protein product: CSAYLNTEAFF. The chain combines TRBV20-1 with TRBJ1-1; the D is unclear. The CDR3 loop spans 11 amino acids. The germline V and J ends were trimmed by 6 bases and 0 bases, with 5 bases remaining between them. The germline V gene encodes CDR1 DFQATT and CDR2 SNEGSKA (reference sequence).

This chain connects TRBV28 to TRBJ1-5; D perhaps matches TRBD1 (5 bases). V was clipped by 7 bases and J by 1 base, with 11 bases between them. The germline V gene has CDR1 MDHEN and CDR2 SYDVKM. The CDR3 runs 14 residues. This chain's CDR3 is CASMLRDSNQPQHF. DNA for the CDR3: TGTGCCAGCATGCTTCGGGACAGCAATCAGCCCCAGCATTTT.

The chain links TRBV7-3 to TRBJ2-3, with D possibly being TRBD1 or TRBD2 (5 bases each). The germline V and J ends were trimmed by 5 bases and 4 bases, with 19 bases remaining between them. CDR1 is SGHTA, CDR2 FQGTGA, per germline. This CDR3 is 16 amino acids long. Written as DNA, the CDR3 is TGTGCCAGCAGCCAACAAGGGACCCGACCATCAGATACGCAGTATTTT. Translating it yields CASSQQGTRPSDTQYF.

J is TRBJ1-5 and V is TRBV19, with a weak D call TRBD1 (6 bases). This CDR3 has 13 residues. The germline gives CDR1 LNHDA, CDR2 SQIVND (reference sequence). Trimming removed 4 bases at V and 4 bases at J, with 8 bases between. The CDR3 loop is CASSTTGNQPQHF. The CDR3, as DNA: TGTGCCAGTAGTACCACAGGGAATCAGCCCCAGCATTTT.

The chain uses TRBV2 and TRBJ1-5, with D possibly TRBD1 on 5 matching bases. Trimming pared 5 bases from V and 10 bases from J, leaving 12 bases between. The CDR3 runs 12 residues. CDR1 and CDR2 (germline): SNHLY, FYNNEI. CDR3 amino acids: CASSSSGLPQHF. CDR3 DNA sequence: TGTGCCAGCAGTTCATCGGGGCTCCCCCAGCATTTT. Full variable domain (rest looked up from reference TRBV2 and TRBJ1-5): EPEVTQTPSHQVTQMGQEVILRCVPISNHLYFYWYRQILGQKVEFLVSFYNNEISEKSEIFDDQFSVERPDGSNFTLKIRSTKLEDSAMYFCASSSSGLPQHFGDGTRLSIL.

The chain has TRBV5-1 and TRBJ2-7; the D is unclear. CDR1 and CDR2 (germline): SGHRS, YFSETQ. Deletions cut 0 bases from V and 7 bases from J, with 17 bases between. This CDR3 is 15 amino acids long. The CDR3 region is CASSLGLSYPGEQYF. The CDR3 bases are TGCGCCAGCAGCTTGGGGCTGTCCTATCCCGGGGAGCAGTACTTC.

V usage is TRBV6-8 and J usage is TRBJ2-1; D unresolved. V lost 8 bases to trimming and J lost 3 bases, with 8 bases between them. CDR3 size: 12 residues. Germline assignment: CDR1 MNHGY and CDR2 SAAAGT. The CDR3, as DNA: TGTGCCAGCGGTATTATCTACAATGAGCAGTTCTTC. Translation gives CASGIIYNEQFF.

This clone was detected only once. This sequence joins TRBV13 and TRBJ1-4; 9 bases map to TRBD1. CDR3 length: 15 residues. Trimming removed 6 bases from V and 7 bases from J; junction bases left unmatched: 9. Germline V gene sequence: CDR1 PRHDT, CDR2 FYEKMQ (reference sequence). The CDR3 DNA reads as TGTGCCAGCAGGGCTACAGGGGGCCACGTTGAAAAACTGTTTTTT. It codes for CASRATGGHVEKLFF.

The CDR3 spells CASSQADRVAEAFF. DNA of the CDR3: TGCGCCAGCAGCCAAGCCGACAGGGTGGCTGAAGCTTTCTTT. This chain joins TRBV4-1 and TRBJ1-1; 7 positions match TRBD1. CDR3 size: 14 residues. V was clipped by 1 base and J by 6 bases; unmatched bases: 5. Germline V gene sequence: CDR1 MGHRA, CDR2 YSYEKL.

The chain couples TRBV28 to TRBJ2-7, with D uncertain. Germline CDR1 MDHEN, CDR2 SYDVKM. V shed 3 bases and J shed 2 bases, with 8 bases lying between them. The CDR3 has 13 amino acids. The CDR3 sequence: CASSFTVPYEQYF. The DNA of the CDR3 is TGTGCCAGCAGTTTTACTGTTCCCTACGAGCAGTACTTC.

Concerning this clone: Other DNA sequences in the same sample also yield this CDR3. The chain is built from TRBV5-6 and TRBJ1-6, with D perhaps matching TRBD1 (5 bases). The CDR3 sequence is 14 residues long. Germline-derived CDR1 and CDR2 are SGHDT and YYEEEE. Trimming cost V 4 bases and J 6 bases, with 11 bases left between them. The CDR3 nucleotides are TGTGCCAGCAGCCTGGGACGGGGTAATTCACCCCTCCACTTT. Translated: CASSLGRGNSPLHF.

The chain links TRBV6-4 to TRBJ2-3, with unresolved D. The CDR3 extends over 14 amino acids. Germline values: CDR1 MRHNA, CDR2 SNTAGT. V dropped 5 bases and J dropped 1 base, with 10 bases sitting between them. The CDR3 nucleotides are TGTGCCAGCAGTCTCGACTGGGGCACAGATACGCAGTATTTT. This sequence encodes CASSLDWGTDTQYF.

The chain links TRBV27 to TRBJ2-5; 11 nucleotides align to TRBD1. Unmatched junction bases numbered 9, after V lost 4 bases and J lost 2 bases. Looked up from germline, CDR1 is MNHEY and CDR2 is SMNVEV (reference sequence). The CDR3 length is 17 residues. The CDR3 loop is CASSSPRTGGGQETQYF. CDR3 sequence (DNA): TGTGCCAGCAGTTCTCCCAGGACAGGGGGCGGGCAAGAGACCCAGTACTTC.

The rearrangement joins TRBV6-6 to TRBJ1-5; possible D gene TRBD1, 6 bases. The V end was cut by 5 bases, the J end by 12 bases, with 11 bases between. CDR1 is MNHNY and CDR2 is SVGAGI in the germline V gene (reference sequence). The length of the CDR3 is 11 residues. CDR3 coding DNA: TGTGCCAGCAGTCCTACAGGGTACCAGCATTTT. Protein: CASSPTGYQHF.

V usage is TRBV30 and J usage is TRBJ2-7; D not resolved. Between the trimmed V and J ends, which lost 3 bases and 7 bases, there was a span of 10 bases. The CDR3 totals 11 residues. CDR1 and CDR2 from the germline V gene are GTSNPN and SVGIG (reference sequence). The CDR3 bases are TGTGCCTGGAGCCCTCTTTCAGAGCAGTACTTC. It yields the protein CAWSPLSEQYF.

The V call is TRBV28, the J call TRBJ1-5; D gene unclear. V was cut by 5 bases and J by 7 bases, with 9 bases left in between. This CDR3 has 12 amino acids. The germline gives CDR1 MDHEN, CDR2 SYDVKM. The CDR3: CASSPRGQPQHF. The CDR3 DNA reads as TGTGCCAGCAGTCCTCGAGGCCAGCCCCAGCATTTT.